This T cell receptor (beta chain) appears in the sequencing data of a study of blood T cell repertoires in COVID-19. The wider study: COVID-19 samples from acute and convalescent phases originated in the United States, Italy and Spain.

Clones were sequenced by immunoSEQ multiplex PCR, and TCRdb holds only the in-frame ones, with some missing. The table has nearly 250,000 clones, roughly 85% seen once; the top ten hold approximately 8.6%. This receptor was identified in a woman aged 45 to 65 with acute COVID-19. Sequenced sample: PBMCs or T cells enriched from blood (not recorded which).

CDR3 coding DNA: TGTGCCAGCAGTTACGGTTGGGACAAGACCTACGAGCAGTACTTC. Its translation is CASSYGWDKTYEQYF. V usage is TRBV6-2 or TRBV6-3 and J usage is TRBJ2-7; tentative D call: TRBD1 (6 bases). The germline gives CDR1 MNHEY, CDR2 SVGEGT. The CDR3 sequence is 15 residues long. V lost 2 bases, J lost 2 bases, and 13 bases lay in between.